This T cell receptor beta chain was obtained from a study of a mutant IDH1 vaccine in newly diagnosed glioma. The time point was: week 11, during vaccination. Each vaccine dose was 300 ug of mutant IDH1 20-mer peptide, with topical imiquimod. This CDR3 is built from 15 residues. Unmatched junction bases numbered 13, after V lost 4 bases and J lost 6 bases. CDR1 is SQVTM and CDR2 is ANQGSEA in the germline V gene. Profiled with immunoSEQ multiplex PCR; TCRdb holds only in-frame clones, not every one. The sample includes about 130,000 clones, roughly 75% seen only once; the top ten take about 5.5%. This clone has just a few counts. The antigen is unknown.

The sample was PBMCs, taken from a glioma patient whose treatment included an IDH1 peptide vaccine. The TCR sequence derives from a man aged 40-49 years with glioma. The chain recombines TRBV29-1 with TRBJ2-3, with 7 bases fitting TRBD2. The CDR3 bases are TGCAGCGTTGCGGGACTACCTCCTCGGGGGGATACGCAGTATTTT. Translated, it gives CSVAGLPPRGDTQYF.